These 21 T cell receptor beta chains came from one sample sequenced in a study of early T cells in non-severe SARS-CoV-2 infection. A single record per CDR3 protein comes from TCRdb applying MiXCR to the 5' RACE reads. The repertoire consists of roughly 32,000 distinct CDR3 sequences, with around 4% occurring once and the leading ten covering over 8%. Source material: whole blood. These receptors all come from an adult who was a healthcare worker with PCR-confirmed SARS-CoV-2 infection or an uninfected control (not recorded which).

This clonotype was seen at least ten times. The V gene is TRBV2, the J gene TRBJ2-6; 11 positions match TRBD1. The germline V gene encodes CDR1 SNHLY and CDR2 FYNNEI. V shed 7 bases, J shed 2 bases, and the junction held 1 base outside the gene matches. This CDR3 is 15 amino acids long. CDR3 region: CASMDRGPGANVLTF. Written as DNA, the CDR3 is TGTGCCAGCATGGACAGGGGGCCTGGGGCCAACGTCCTGACTTTC.

This clonotype was counted only a few times. This sequence joins TRBV11-2 and TRBJ2-3; D call uncertain. Trimming removed 0 bases from V and 7 bases from J, with 11 bases in between. The CDR3 is 14 amino acids. Germline lookup yields CDR1 SGHAT and CDR2 FQNNGV. CDR3 sequence (DNA): TGTGCCAGCAGCTTAGATCGTCCGGGTCATACGCAGTATTTT. Encoded protein: CASSLDRPGHTQYF.

This clonotype was counted at least ten times. The chain is built from TRBV5-1 and TRBJ1-1; D is unclear. The CDR3 sequence is 13 residues long. Germline values: CDR1 SGHRS, CDR2 YFSETQ. Trimming shortened V by 4 bases and J by 2 bases, and 9 bases separated the two germline ends. CDR3 nucleotide sequence: TGCGCCAGCAGCCGACCAGCTAACACTGAAGCTTTCTTT. This codes for CASSRPANTEAFF.

Of note for this clonotype: This clone may be a read error of a much larger clone one base away. The CDR3, as DNA: TGTGCCAGCAGTTACCCTATTAGGGATACGCAGTATTTT. This gives the protein CASSYPIRDTQYF. The J gene is TRBJ2-3, the V gene TRBV6-2 or TRBV6-3; no firm D call. This CDR3 is 13 amino acids long. V was cut by 2 bases and J by 6 bases, with 9 bases left in between. Looked up from germline, CDR1 is MNHEY and CDR2 is SVGEGT.

This clonotype was detected a few times. V and J are TRBV5-1 and TRBJ2-2; 7 nucleotides match TRBD2. Germline V gene data show CDR1 as SGHRS and CDR2 as YFSETQ. V gave up 5 bases and J gave up 1 base; unmatched junction bases: 8. The CDR3 is 16 residues long. CDR3 DNA sequence: TGCGCCAGCAGTCACCCTAGCGGATTGAACACCGGGGAGCTGTTTTTT. Its translation: CASSHPSGLNTGELFF.

Notes on this clonotype: This may stem from a read error, because a much larger clone lies one nucleotide away. This sequence joins TRBV5-4 and TRBJ1-1; maybe TRBD1 (6 bases). The CDR3 extends over 15 amino acids. The V gene's germline CDR1 is SGHNT and CDR2 YYREEE (reference sequence). CDR3 loop: CVSSLGAGEYTEAFF. The CDR3 DNA reads TGTGTCAGCAGCTTGGGTGCAGGGGAATACACTGAAGCTTTCTTT.

This clonotype is medium-sized by share. V is TRBV6-1 and J is TRBJ2-3; TRBD2 aligns across 9 bases. The CDR3 has 15 residues. Per germline, CDR1 MNHNS and CDR2 SASEGT. Trimming took 2 bases from V and 4 from J; bases not matched to a gene: 4. CDR3 loop: CASSEKSGGPDTQYF. CDR3 in DNA: TGTGCCAGCAGTGAAAAAAGCGGGGGGCCAGATACGCAGTATTTT.

On this clonotype: This may arise from a read error, as a much more abundant clone is one base away. The chain carries TRBV18 and TRBJ1-4; possibly TRBD1 for D (5 bases). CDR1 is KGHSH and CDR2 is LQKENI in the germline V gene. This CDR3 is built from 15 residues. The CDR3 region is CASSRGTVRNEKLIF. DNA for the CDR3: TGTGCCAGCTCACGAGGGACGGTGAGAAATGAAAAACTGATTTTT.

This clonotype was counted many times. The J gene is TRBJ2-7, the V gene TRBV3-1; D may be TRBD2 (5 bases). The CDR3 loop spans 16 amino acids. V was trimmed by 4 bases and J by 4 bases, leaving 20 bases between them. Germline CDR1 LGHDT, CDR2 YNNKEL (reference sequence). CDR3 coding DNA: TGTGCCAGCAGCCCCCTTGGCCGCCCGGGGTATTACGAGCAGTACTTC. This gives the protein CASSPLGRPGYYEQYF.

This clonotype was recorded at least ten times. The chain joins TRBV4-3 to TRBJ1-4; D gene uncertain. V was cut by 1 base and J by 6 bases, with 12 bases left in between. This CDR3 comprises 15 residues. Per the germline V gene, CDR1 is LGHNA and CDR2 is YSLEER. This CDR3 is CASSQVVTNHEKLFF. CDR3 bases: TGCGCCAGCAGCCAAGTGGTCACCAACCATGAAAAACTGTTTTTT.

Ten or more counts support this clonotype. The chain has TRBV5-6 and TRBJ2-2; D is uncertain. The CDR3 consists of 12 residues. The V and J ends lost 1 base and 5 bases respectively, with 3 bases between them. Germline V CDR1 and CDR2: SGHDT, YYEEEE. In DNA form, the CDR3 reads TGTGCCAGCAGCTTGAGTACCGGGGAGCTGTTTTTT. This translates into CASSLSTGELFF. Variable domain in full (rest from reference TRBV5-6 and TRBJ2-2): DAGVTQSPTHLIKTRGQQVTLRCSPKSGHDTVSWYQQALGQGPQFIFQYYEEEERQRGNFPDRFSGHQFPNYSSELNVNALLLGDSALYLCASSLSTGELFFGEGSRLTVL.

This clonotype was picked up many times. This rearrangement joins TRBV30 to TRBJ1-1; D gene ambiguous. In germline, CDR1 is GTSNPN, CDR2 SVGIG (reference sequence). Trimming removed 1 base at V and 1 base at J, with 7 bases between. The CDR3 spans 13 residues. DNA for the CDR3: TGTGCCTGGAGTGCCGCTGCGAACACTGAAGCTTTCTTT. Translating it yields CAWSAAANTEAFF.

This clonotype came up a few times. V usage is TRBV10-3 and J usage is TRBJ2-3, with D tentatively TRBD2 (6 bases). V lost 10 bases and J lost 2, with 19 bases in between. Germline V CDR1 and CDR2: ENHRY, SYGVKD. The CDR3 contains 15 residues. The CDR3, as DNA: TGTGCCACCTACGATAGCGGACTGATCACAGATACGCAGTATTTT. The encoded protein is CATYDSGLITDTQYF.

This clonotype occurred many times. The chain links TRBV20-1 to TRBJ1-4; D might be TRBD1 (5 bases). The germline V gene encodes CDR1 DFQATT and CDR2 SNEGSKA (reference sequence). This CDR3 comprises 14 residues. V was pared by 5 bases and J by 7 bases, with 17 bases between. The CDR3, as DNA: TGCAGTGCTTCGGACGTCGGGGGGAGTGAAAAACTGTTTTTT. Its protein is CSASDVGGSEKLFF.

This clonotype was observed many times. The chain is built from TRBV7-2 and TRBJ2-7; unclear D gene. CDR1 is SGHTA, CDR2 FQGNSA, per germline. The CDR3 spans 15 residues. Trimming pared 4 bases from V and 2 bases from J, leaving 15 bases between. CDR3 bases: TGTGCCAGCAGCTCGTCTCCTACAGTAACCTACGAGCAGTACTTC. Translated: CASSSSPTVTYEQYF. Looking up the rest from reference TRBV7-2 and TRBJ2-7 gives the full variable domain: GAGVSQSPSNKVTEKGKDVELRCDPISGHTALYWYRQSLGQGLEFLIYFQGNSAPDKSGLPSDRFSAERTGGSVSTLTIQRTQQEDSAVYLCASSSSPTVTYEQYFGPGTRLTVT.

This clonotype was counted at least ten times. The chain links TRBV5-1 to TRBJ2-3; 10 bases are shared with TRBD1. The junction had 3 bases not matched to a gene; V was cut back by 4 bases and J by 1 base. The CDR3 runs to 15 residues. Germline CDR1 SGHRS, CDR2 YFSETQ. In DNA, the CDR3 is TGCGCCAGCAGCGCCGGGACAGGGGGCACAGATACGCAGTATTTT. Translating gives CASSAGTGGTDTQYF. The complete variable domain, with remaining parts taken from reference TRBV5-1 and TRBJ2-3, reads KAGVTQTPRYLIKTRGQQVTLSCSPISGHRSVSWYQQTPGQGLQFLFEYFSETQRNKGNFPGRFSGRQFSNSRSEMNVSTLELGDSALYLCASSAGTGGTDTQYFGPGTRLTVL.

This clonotype was seen at least ten times. This chain links TRBV5-1 with TRBJ2-5, with D possibly matching TRBD1 (8 bases). The germline V and J ends were trimmed by 0 bases and 2 bases, with 14 bases remaining between them. CDR1 is SGHRS, CDR2 YFSETQ, per germline. The CDR3 spans 16 residues. CDR3 region: CASSLGTGREQETQYF. The CDR3 DNA follows: TGCGCCAGCAGCTTGGGGACAGGGCGGGAGCAAGAGACCCAGTACTTC.

This clonotype has at least ten counts. The genes are TRBV19 and TRBJ1-1, with D tentatively TRBD1 (6 bases). CDR3 length: 13 residues. Trimming shortened V by 9 bases and J by 4 bases, and 15 bases separated the two germline ends. Germline loops: CDR1 LNHDA, CDR2 SQIVND (reference sequence). The CDR3 reads CASRQAGGTEAFF. CDR3 nucleotide sequence: TGTGCCAGCAGACAGGCGGGAGGCACTGAAGCTTTCTTT.

This clonotype was recorded many times. V usage is TRBV7-3 and J usage is TRBJ2-5; unclear D gene. Germline V gene lookup returns CDR1 SGHTA and CDR2 FQGTGA. The CDR3 is 13 amino acids. The ends were cut back, 2 bases at V and 5 bases at J, with 9 bases in the middle. CDR3 region: CASSLGIHETQYF. DNA of the CDR3: TGTGCCAGCAGCTTAGGCATACACGAGACCCAGTACTTC.

This clonotype was counted at least ten times. This chain joins TRBV20-1 and TRBJ1-5; no reliable D call. Between the trimmed V and J ends, which lost 0 bases and 4 bases, there was a span of 7 bases. Germline V gene sequence: CDR1 DFQATT, CDR2 SNEGSKA (reference sequence). CDR3 length equals 13 residues. This chain's CDR3 is CSAREGLNQPQHF. In DNA, the CDR3 is TGCAGTGCTAGAGAAGGCCTTAATCAGCCCCAGCATTTT.

This clonotype came up many times. The V call is TRBV6-6, the J call TRBJ1-2; possibly TRBD1 for D (6 bases). In germline, CDR1 is MNHNY, CDR2 SVGAGI (reference sequence). Trimming pared 7 bases from V and 0 bases from J, leaving 12 bases between. The CDR3 runs to 14 residues. The DNA of the CDR3 is TGTGCCAGCAAGCTGGACAGTTCTAACTATGGCTACACCTTC. Translated, it gives CASKLDSSNYGYTF.